What follows describes a single TCR beta chain. The sample belongs to a study of control samples from healthy donors and cancer patients. TCRdb's table, derived via immunoSEQ multiplex PCR, lists solely in-frame clones and lacks some. The repertoire includes tens of thousands of clones, nearly 90% of them detected once, and roughly 3.8% sits in the top ten. The CDR3 runs 15 residues. Germline CDR1 and CDR2: LNHNV and YYDKDF (reference sequence). The V end lost 0 bases, the J end lost 2 bases, and 10 bases lay between the germline ends. This chain links TRBV15 with TRBJ2-5, with D perhaps matching TRBD1 or TRBD2 (6 bases each). The clonotype was recovered from a man aged 50 to 60 in good health. What was sequenced was blood. CDR3 DNA: TGTGCCACCAGCAGAGACAGGGGACTTCAAGAGACCCAGTACTTC. This sequence encodes CATSRDRGLQETQYF.